The T cell receptor beta chain described here comes from a study of T cell responses to AZD1222 COVID-19 vaccine. Study results and limitations: Nearly half of unique spike-specific TCRs reportedly avoided B.1.351 and B.1.1.7 mutated regions.

As concerns this clone: As yet, its antigen is unknown.

Here immunoSEQ multiplex PCR was the method, and the copy in TCRdb shows in-frame clones only, minus some. This sample has some 81,000 clones, with approximately 86% found just once. CDR1 MNHEY and CDR2 SMNVEV come from the germline V gene (reference sequence). CDR3 length equals 12 residues. With 6 bases removed from V and 4 bases from J, the gap between germline ends came to 9 bases. The study pooled second doses at about 4 or about 12 weeks. Sequences were derived from peripheral blood, sampled 28 days after the second AZD1222 dose. This chain connects TRBV27 to TRBJ2-5, with a possible D match to TRBD2 (6 bases). The TCR originated in an adult who received the AZD1222 COVID-19 vaccine. The CDR3 loop is CASSPGGETQYF. The DNA of the CDR3 is TGTGCCAGCAGCCCCGGGGGAGAGACCCAGTACTTC.